The 24 T cell receptor beta chains given below trace back to one sample, sequenced in a study of metastatic and nonmetastatic thyroid tumors. TCRdb used MiXCR to call clones anew from the PCR reads. Altogether fewer than 25,000 clones are present, less than 20% being singletons, with the ten largest covering 27%. All patients reached thyroid surgery having received no treatment beforehand. Sequenced sample: blood. Receptors originate from a female donor with papillary thyroid cancer or a benign thyroid nodule (not recorded which). Some clones in this sample may be carry-over from other donors' samples.

This clone has just a few counts. An end of the junction differs from the germline gene, which may be a read error. The CDR3 loop is CASIEALPGLGVETQYF. The CDR3 nucleotides read TGTGCCAGCATTGAAGCGTTGCCGGGACTAGGGGTGGAGACCCAGTACTTC. The J gene is TRBJ2-5, the V gene TRBV6-1, with 8 bases identical to TRBD2. Looked up from germline, CDR1 is MNHNS and CDR2 is SASEGT. This CDR3 spans 17 amino acids.

In this sample, this clone turned up many times. The CDR3 nucleotides are TGTGCCATCAGTTCGGTCCAGGGAGGAGATACGCAGTATTTT. Its protein is CAISSVQGGDTQYF. V and J are TRBV10-3 and TRBJ2-3, with a weak D call TRBD2 (6 bases). Germline V gene sequence: CDR1 ENHRY, CDR2 SYGVKD. CDR3 size: 14 residues. Trimming took off 5 bases at V and 5 bases at J, with 14 bases between the two ends.

The table lists this clone with many counts. The chain combines TRBV10-2 with TRBJ2-3; 9 nucleotides agree with TRBD2. CDR1 and CDR2 from the germline V gene are WSHSY and SAAADI. V lost 10 bases, J lost 4 bases, and 12 bases stayed unmatched. The CDR3 sequence is 15 residues long. CDR3 protein: CATEIRGGVADTQYF. CDR3 bases: TGCGCCACCGAGATCCGCGGGGGGGTGGCAGATACGCAGTATTTT.

This clone was picked up many times. In the same sample, other DNA sequences code for this CDR3. This chain links TRBV30 with TRBJ1-5; D not certain. V lost 0 bases, J lost 0 bases, and 6 bases lay in between. Looked up from germline, CDR1 is GTSNPN and CDR2 is SVGIG (reference sequence). The CDR3 covers 14 residues. CDR3 region: CAWSVGHSNQPQHF. CDR3 DNA sequence: TGTGCCTGGAGTGTAGGGCATAGCAATCAGCCCCAGCATTTT.

The V gene is TRBV5-6, the J gene TRBJ2-3, with D maybe TRBD1 (6 bases). V was pared by 7 bases and J by 0 bases, with 21 bases between. The CDR3 has 17 amino acids. Per germline, CDR1 SGHDT and CDR2 YYEEEE. For the CDR3, the DNA is TGTGCCAGCGGCTCGTTCACTGGGACACCCAGCACAGATACGCAGTATTTT. It translates to CASGSFTGTPSTDTQYF.

This clone was seen repeatedly, ten times or more. Since a much larger clone is just one base distant, this may be a read error. The chain is built from TRBV9 and TRBJ2-2, with D perhaps TRBD1 or TRBD2 (5 bases each). The ends were cut back, 6 bases at V and 6 bases at J, with 12 bases in the middle. Germline V gene data show CDR1 as SGDLS and CDR2 as YYNGEE. The CDR3 totals 13 residues. The CDR3 coding sequence is TGTGCCAGCACCGGGACCGTCTCCGGGGAGCTGTTTTTT. Its protein product is CASTGTVSGELFF.

This clone has ten or more counts. The rearrangement links TRBV6-1 to TRBJ2-1; a weak D match, TRBD2 (6 bases). V lost 5 bases and J lost 5, with 13 bases in between. CDR3 length equals 14 residues. The germline gives CDR1 MNHNS, CDR2 SASEGT. In nucleotides, the CDR3 is TGTGCCAGCAGTTCCCGGGGGAGTGACAATGAGCAGTTCTTC. Residues: CASSSRGSDNEQFF.

This clone was seen many times. A much more abundant neighbour one base away suggests this may be a read error. The chain recombines TRBV27 with TRBJ2-7; 9 bases are shared with TRBD2. The germline V gene encodes CDR1 MNHEY and CDR2 SMNVEV (reference sequence). There are 16 residues in the CDR3. The CDR3 coding sequence is TGTGCCAGCAGTTTATTTGCTAGCGGGGAATACTACGAGCAGTGCTTC. Encoded protein: CASSLFASGEYYEQCF.

This clone has at least ten counts. The genes are TRBV2 and TRBJ1-1; D gene unclear. Trimming stripped 2 bases from V and 5 bases from J, with 15 bases between. The CDR3 extends over 15 amino acids. Germline V CDR1 and CDR2: SNHLY, FYNNEI. In DNA, the CDR3 is TGTGCCAGCAGTGAATGGACCGTGCGGGATACTGAAGCTTTCTTT. It yields the protein CASSEWTVRDTEAFF.

The sample holds many counts of this clone. The genes are TRBV2 and TRBJ1-5, with TRBD1 as a possible D gene (5 bases). The CDR3 contains 14 residues. V was pared by 6 bases and J by 2 bases, with 11 bases between. The V gene's germline CDR1 is SNHLY and CDR2 FYNNEI. The CDR3 loop reads CASRGDAGNQPQHF. In nucleotides, the CDR3 is TGTGCCAGCAGGGGGGACGCGGGCAATCAGCCCCAGCATTTT.

This clone ranks as medium-sized. The V call is TRBV5-1, the J call TRBJ2-7; weak D call: TRBD2 (7 bases). This CDR3 region has 15 residues. Germline CDR1 SGHRS, CDR2 YFSETQ. V was cut by 0 bases and J by 6 bases, with 16 bases left in between. Written as DNA, the CDR3 is TGCGCCAGCAGCTTGGGCGGGGGCCGGGGCGGCGAGCAGTACTTC. Its protein product is CASSLGGGRGGEQYF.

With respect to this clone: A much larger clone lies a single base off, so this may be a read error. The chain links TRBV12-3 or TRBV12-4 to TRBJ1-1, with 8 bases identical to TRBD1. There are 14 residues in the CDR3. The V gene end was trimmed by 6 bases and the J gene end by 4 bases; junction bases not matched to a gene: 7. The CDR3 DNA reads as TGTGCCAGCAGCCGGGACAGGTATCCCACTGAAGCTTTCTTT. Translating gives CASSRDRYPTEAFF.

In its sample, this clone was seen a few times. The V gene is TRBV28, the J gene TRBJ2-2, with D hard to call. The CDR3 contains 14 residues. Germline V gives CDR1 MDHEN, CDR2 SYDVKM. V was clipped by 4 bases and J by 6 bases, with 12 bases between them. CDR3 in DNA: TGTGCCAGCAGTTCGACGGGTGGACCCGGGGAGCTGTTTTTT. Amino acids: CASSSTGGPGELFF.

This clone was counted many times. The sample carries other DNA sequences with the same CDR3. V usage is TRBV5-6 and J usage is TRBJ2-1, with TRBD1 matching over 11 bases. The CDR3 loop spans 16 amino acids. CDR1 and CDR2 (germline): SGHDT, YYEEEE. V trimming: 3 bases; J trimming: 6 bases; junction bases outside the gene matches: 8. The CDR3: CASSSLPGTGGNEQFF. Here the CDR3 DNA reads TGTGCCAGCAGCTCGTTACCCGGGACAGGGGGCAATGAGCAGTTCTTC.

This clone was found many times. The chain carries TRBV4-1 and TRBJ2-5, with 10 bases aligning to TRBD2. The CDR3 covers 17 residues. The trim removed 0 bases at V and 5 bases at J, leaving 9 bases unmatched. The germline gives CDR1 MGHRA, CDR2 YSYEKL. The CDR3 loop is CASSQDESGGADETQYF. The CDR3 DNA reads TGCGCCAGCAGCCAAGATGAGAGCGGGGGGGCCGATGAGACCCAGTACTTC.

At least ten counts were recorded for this clone. Other DNA variants within this sample encode the same CDR3. This chain uses TRBV9 with TRBJ2-5, with D perhaps being TRBD1 or TRBD2 (6 bases each). The CDR3 spans 14 residues. Trimming took off 0 bases at V and 4 bases at J, with 10 bases between the two ends. Germline CDR1 is SGDLS and CDR2 is YYNGEE. The CDR3 spells CASSVEGGGETQYF. Written as DNA, the CDR3 is TGTGCCAGCAGCGTAGAAGGGGGAGGAGAGACCCAGTACTTC.

At least ten counts were recorded for this clone. V usage is TRBV2 and J usage is TRBJ2-4, with 7 nucleotides matching TRBD2. CDR3 length: 17 residues. Germline trimming cut 2 bases from V and 2 bases from J; bases unmatched to any gene: 9. Germline assignment: CDR1 SNHLY and CDR2 FYNNEI. CDR3 loop: CASSERLFGRTKNIQYF. The CDR3 DNA is TGTGCCAGCAGTGAACGCCTGTTCGGGAGGACCAAAAACATTCAGTACTTC.

V is TRBV20-1 and J is TRBJ1-1; no reliable D call. Trimming stripped 3 bases from V and 1 base from J, with 6 bases between. This CDR3 contains 12 residues. Germline CDR1 is DFQATT and CDR2 is SNEGSKA (reference sequence). In DNA, the CDR3 is TGCAGTGCTAGTATGAAGAACACTGAAGCTTTCTTT. Translation: CSASMKNTEAFF.

This clone occurred a few times. No conserved phenylalanine or tryptophan is present at the end of the CDR3, so a read error is the likely explanation. The gene calls are TRBV19 and TRBJ2-2, with D tentatively TRBD1 (6 bases). The CDR3 runs to 13 residues. V was trimmed by 7 bases and J by 7 bases, leaving 13 bases between them. The germline V gene has CDR1 LNHDA and CDR2 SQIVND (reference sequence). The CDR3 protein is CASIQGTFGELFS. The CDR3 bases are TGTGCCAGTATCCAAGGGACATTCGGGGAGCTGTTTTCT.

There are many counts of this clone. For the CDR3, the DNA is TGTGCCATCAGTGAGACTAGCGGGACCGGGGAGCTGTTTTTT. The encoded protein is CAISETSGTGELFF. V and J are TRBV10-3 and TRBJ2-2; TRBD2 matches at 9 bases. This CDR3 region has 14 residues. Trimming removed 2 bases from V and 5 bases from J; junction bases left unmatched: 0. Germline assignment: CDR1 ENHRY and CDR2 SYGVKD.

This clone appeared a few times. V is TRBV12-3 or TRBV12-4 and J is TRBJ1-1; D is perhaps TRBD1 (6 bases). The CDR3 is made up of 15 amino acids. The ends were cut back, 6 bases at V and 1 base at J, with 15 bases in the middle. CDR3 DNA sequence: TGTGCCAGCAGCAAGATAGGGGGGGCGAACACTGAAGCTTTCTTT. It encodes CASSKIGGANTEAFF.

The V and J genes are TRBV18 and TRBJ1-2; 9 nucleotides align to TRBD1. This CDR3 has 16 amino acids. V lost 9 bases to trimming and J lost 12 bases; unmatched junction nucleotides: 23. Germline V CDR1 and CDR2: KGHSH, LQKENI. In DNA, the CDR3 is TGTGCCAGTTCCCGGGACAGGGAGGGAGATCGGTATTGCCACACCTTC. Encoded protein: CASSRDREGDRYCHTF.

This clone was counted once. The junction and the germline gene differ at one end; a read error may be behind it. The gene calls are TRBV20-1 and TRBJ2-7; no reliable D call. This CDR3 has 13 amino acids. Germline V gene sequence: CDR1 DFQATT, CDR2 SNEGSKA (reference sequence). Written as DNA, the CDR3 is TGCAGGGCTAGGGCTGTCAGAAACTATGAGCAGTACTTC. It yields the protein CRARAVRNYEQYF.

This clone was counted a few times. A single base separates this from a much larger clone, so it may be a read error. For the CDR3, the DNA is TGTGTCAGCGCCGTAATGGGGGATCCTAAAAACATTCAGTACTTC. Its protein is CVSAVMGDPKNIQYF. The chain joins TRBV7-2 to TRBJ2-4; D may match TRBD1 or TRBD2 (5 bases each). Germline CDR1 is SGHTA and CDR2 is FQGNSA. The CDR3 sequence is 15 residues long.